One and the same sample provided the 15 T cell receptor beta chains below, sequenced in a study of regulatory T cells in long-lasting Graves disease. According to the study, TCR beta libraries were built with iRepertoire HTBI primers and CDR3-region Arm-PCR. TCRdb ran MiXCR on the multiplex PCR reads and lists one entry per CDR3 protein. Here the sample spans hundreds of thousands of distinct CDR3 sequences, roughly 15% being singletons. Documented time point: newly diagnosed GD, antithyroid drugs for less than 3 months. Isolated PBMC RNA provided the starting material for the TCR library. This same sample was also taken into another study, of T cells in Graves' hyperthyroidism and ophthalmopathy.

Material: peripheral blood mononuclear cells (PBMCs), obtained at new diagnosis, from a patient treated with antithyroid drugs. These receptors originate from a woman aged 25 to 39 with Graves disease.

This clonotype was detected a few times. This sequence joins TRBV18 and TRBJ2-7; TRBD1 matches 7 bases. Germline values: CDR1 KGHSH, CDR2 LQKENI. The CDR3 is 14 amino acids. V trimming: 4 bases; J trimming: 7 bases; junction bases outside the gene matches: 10. The CDR3 DNA reads TGTGCCAGCTCACGGGACAGCACTTCAGGGGAGCAGTACTTC. Translation gives CASSRDSTSGEQYF.

This clonotype was found many times. The gene calls are TRBV28 and TRBJ1-2; D might be TRBD1 (6 bases). CDR1 and CDR2 (germline): MDHEN, SYDVKM. The CDR3 extends over 13 amino acids. The V end was cut by 6 bases, the J end by 4 bases, with 12 bases between. The CDR3 loop is CASRSQGIYGYTF. CDR3 nucleotides: TGTGCCAGCAGGTCCCAGGGGATCTATGGCTACACCTTC.

This clonotype has a handful of counts. The chain is built from TRBV3-1 and TRBJ2-7, with D perhaps TRBD2 (6 bases). CDR1 is LGHDT, CDR2 YNNKEL, per germline (reference sequence). The CDR3 is 14 residues long. V lost 4 bases to trimming and J lost 5 bases, with 15 bases between them. The CDR3 region has the DNA TGTGCCAGCAGCCTCCGACTAGATGCCCACGAGCAGTACTTC. As protein: CASSLRLDAHEQYF.

V and J are TRBV5-1 and TRBJ2-3, with no clear D. V lost 3 bases, J lost 0 bases, and 8 bases lay in between. This CDR3 has 14 amino acids. CDR1 is SGHRS and CDR2 is YFSETQ in the germline V gene. The CDR3 region is CASSSALSTDTQYF. The CDR3 nucleotides are TGCGCCAGCAGCTCGGCTCTCAGCACAGATACGCAGTATTTT.

The V call is TRBV2, the J call TRBJ1-6, with TRBD1 matching 8 bases. The CDR3 is 15 residues long. Germline lookup yields CDR1 SNHLY and CDR2 FYNNEI. The J segment lost 7 bases and the V segment lost 1 base, leaving 3 bases of the junction unmatched. In DNA, the CDR3 is TGTGCCAGCAGTGAAGGGGGGACAGGAAATTCACCCCTCCACTTT. Protein: CASSEGGTGNSPLHF.

In this sample, this clonotype turned up a few times. The chain carries TRBV2 and TRBJ2-4; TRBD2 agrees at 8 bases. From germline, CDR1 is SNHLY and CDR2 FYNNEI. This CDR3 is 15 amino acids long. V trimming: 6 bases; J trimming: 1 base; junction bases outside the gene matches: 5. DNA for the CDR3: TGTGCCAGCAGGGCCGGCGGGAGGGCCAAAAACATTCAGTACTTC. As protein: CASRAGGRAKNIQYF.

This clonotype was picked up many times. The J gene is TRBJ1-2, the V gene TRBV3-1, with unresolved D. V was shortened by 0 bases and J by 2 bases, with 7 bases between the two germline ends. CDR1 is LGHDT and CDR2 is YNNKEL in the germline V gene (reference sequence). The CDR3 loop spans 14 amino acids. DNA of the CDR3: TGTGCCAGCAGCCAAGAGGCGACGAACTATGGCTACACCTTC. Its protein is CASSQEATNYGYTF.

There are a few counts of this clonotype. The CDR3 reads CASSLGRGTVNTEAFF. The CDR3 nucleotides read TGTGCCAGCAGCTTAGGTCGCGGGACAGTGAACACTGAAGCTTTCTTT. The chain employs TRBV11-2 and TRBJ1-1, with TRBD1 matching over 7 bases. Germline CDR1 SGHAT, CDR2 FQNNGV. The CDR3 is 16 residues long. J was trimmed by 0 bases and V by 1 base; bases with no gene match: 5.

This clonotype was observed many times. V and J are TRBV18 and TRBJ2-1; D is ambiguous. V gave up 8 bases and J gave up 1 base, with 9 bases separating them. This CDR3 is 13 amino acids long. Germline values: CDR1 KGHSH, CDR2 LQKENI. The CDR3 bases are TGTGCCAGCGGCCGCCGGTCCTACAATGAGCAGTTCTTC. It specifies CASGRRSYNEQFF.

This clonotype occurred many times. The rearrangement joins TRBV7-9 to TRBJ2-1, with 7 bases matching TRBD2. V dropped 0 bases and J dropped 6; count of bases not matched to a gene: 14. The CDR3 is 18 amino acids. Germline V gives CDR1 SEHNR, CDR2 FQNEAQ (reference sequence). Here the CDR3 reads CASSLAPRREPSRNEQFF. The CDR3 DNA reads as TGTGCCAGCAGCTTAGCACCCCGGCGGGAGCCCTCCCGCAATGAGCAGTTCTTC.

This clonotype showed up many times. The chain uses TRBV20-1 and TRBJ2-2; a possible D gene is TRBD2 (6 bases). V shed 0 bases and J shed 1 base, with 9 bases lying between them. The germline gives CDR1 DFQATT, CDR2 SNEGSKA (reference sequence). The CDR3 covers 15 residues. The CDR3 sequence: CSARDAAGNTGELFF. The CDR3 coding sequence is TGCAGTGCTAGAGATGCAGCGGGGAACACCGGGGAGCTGTTTTTT.

This clonotype was recorded at least ten times. The chain uses TRBV29-1 and TRBJ2-1, with D perhaps matching TRBD1 or TRBD2 (5 bases each). This CDR3 region has 11 residues. Germline V lookup: CDR1 SQVTM, CDR2 ANQGSEA. V was pared by 7 bases and J by 6 bases, with 10 bases between. CDR3 sequence reads: CSGDRANEQFF. The CDR3 DNA reads as TGCAGCGGGGACCGAGCCAATGAGCAGTTCTTC.

This clonotype was observed many times. V and J are TRBV5-1 and TRBJ2-7, with 8 bases fitting TRBD2. Looked up from germline, CDR1 is SGHRS and CDR2 is YFSETQ. The CDR3 runs to 15 residues. Trimming took 4 bases from V and 4 from J; bases not matched to a gene: 10. CDR3 coding DNA: TGCGCCAGCAGCCCGGGGGGGGGAACAAATTACGAGCAGTACTTC. As protein: CASSPGGGTNYEQYF.

This clonotype has just a few counts. This chain connects TRBV15 to TRBJ2-2; TRBD2 is a possible D gene (6 bases). The CDR3 sequence is 18 residues long. V gave up 0 bases and J gave up 0 bases, with 14 bases separating them. Looked up from germline, CDR1 is LNHNV and CDR2 is YYDKDF (reference sequence). The CDR3 sequence: CATSRDLWGDANTGELFF. In nucleotides, the CDR3 is TGTGCCACCAGCAGAGATTTGTGGGGGGACGCGAACACCGGGGAGCTGTTTTTT.

The chain carries TRBV28 and TRBJ2-1; possibly TRBD2 for D (7 bases). CDR1 and CDR2 (germline): MDHEN, SYDVKM. The V and J ends lost 5 bases and 9 bases respectively, with 17 bases between them. CDR3 length: 14 amino acids. The CDR3 sequence: CASSPWPGEGEQFF. CDR3 in DNA: TGTGCCAGCAGTCCCTGGCCAGGGGAGGGTGAGCAGTTCTTC. Full variable domain (remainder filled in from reference TRBV28 and TRBJ2-1): DVKVTQSSRYLVKRTGEKVFLECVQDMDHENMFWYRQDPGLGLRLIYFSYDVKMKEKGDIPEGYSVSREKKERFSLILESASTNQTSMYLCASSPWPGEGEQFFGPGTRLTVL.